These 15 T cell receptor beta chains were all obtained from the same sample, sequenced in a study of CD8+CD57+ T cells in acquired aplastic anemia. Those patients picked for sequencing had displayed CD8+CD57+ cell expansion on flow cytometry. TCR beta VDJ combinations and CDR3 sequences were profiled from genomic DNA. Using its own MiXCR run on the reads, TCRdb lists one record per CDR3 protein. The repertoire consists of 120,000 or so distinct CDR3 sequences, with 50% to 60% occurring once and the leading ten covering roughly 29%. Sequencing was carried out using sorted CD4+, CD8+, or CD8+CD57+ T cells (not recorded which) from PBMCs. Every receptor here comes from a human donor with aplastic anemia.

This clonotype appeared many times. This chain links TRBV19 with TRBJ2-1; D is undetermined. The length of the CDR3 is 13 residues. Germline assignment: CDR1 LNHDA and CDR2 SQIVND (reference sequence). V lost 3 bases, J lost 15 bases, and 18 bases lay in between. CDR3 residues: CASSMALSGMLFF. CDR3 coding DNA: TGTGCCAGTAGTATGGCCTTATCGGGCATGCTGTTCTTC.

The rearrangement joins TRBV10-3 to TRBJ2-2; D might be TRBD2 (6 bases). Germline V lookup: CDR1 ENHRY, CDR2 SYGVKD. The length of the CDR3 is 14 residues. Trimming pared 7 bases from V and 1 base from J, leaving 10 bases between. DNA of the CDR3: TGTGCCATCAAGTCTAGCGAGAACACCGGGGAGCTGTTTTTT. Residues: CAIKSSENTGELFF.

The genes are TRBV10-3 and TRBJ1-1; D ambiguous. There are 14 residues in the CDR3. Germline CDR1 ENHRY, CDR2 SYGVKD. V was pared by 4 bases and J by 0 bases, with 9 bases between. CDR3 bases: TGTGCCATCAGTGGAGACCTCATGAACACTGAAGCTTTCTTT. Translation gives CAISGDLMNTEAFF.

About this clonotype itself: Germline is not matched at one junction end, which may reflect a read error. This CDR3 reads CVSRRTVSYELYF. The CDR3 DNA is TGTGTCAGCAGACGGACAGTCTCCTACGAGCTGTACTTC. V and J are TRBV6-1 and TRBJ2-7; the D gene is possibly TRBD1 (6 bases). CDR1 and CDR2 (germline): MNHNS, SASEGT. The CDR3 sequence is 13 residues long.

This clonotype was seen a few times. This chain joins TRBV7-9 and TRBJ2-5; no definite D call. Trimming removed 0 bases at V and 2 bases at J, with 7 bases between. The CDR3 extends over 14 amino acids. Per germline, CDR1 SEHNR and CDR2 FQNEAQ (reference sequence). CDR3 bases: TGTGCCAGCAGCTTAGCAGGGCTACAAGAGACCCAGTACTTC. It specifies CASSLAGLQETQYF.

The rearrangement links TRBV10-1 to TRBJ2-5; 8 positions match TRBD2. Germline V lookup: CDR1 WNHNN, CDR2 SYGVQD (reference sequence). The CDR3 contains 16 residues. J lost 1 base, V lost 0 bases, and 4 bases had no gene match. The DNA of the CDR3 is TGCGCCAGCAGTGAGTCGGGTAGCGGGGTCCAAGAGACCCAGTACTTC. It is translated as CASSESGSGVQETQYF.

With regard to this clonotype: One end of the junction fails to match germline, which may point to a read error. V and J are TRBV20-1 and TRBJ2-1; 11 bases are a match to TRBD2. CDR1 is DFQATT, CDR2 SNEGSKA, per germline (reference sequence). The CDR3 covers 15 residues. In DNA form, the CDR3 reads TGCAGTGCTAGAGTGGTAGCGGGGGGGCGTAATGAGCAGCTCTTC. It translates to CSARVVAGGRNEQLF.

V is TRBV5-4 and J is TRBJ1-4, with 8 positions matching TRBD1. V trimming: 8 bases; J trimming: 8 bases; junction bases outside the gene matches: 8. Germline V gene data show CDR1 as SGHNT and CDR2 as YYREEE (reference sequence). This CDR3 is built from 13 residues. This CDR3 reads CASGQGFSEKLFF. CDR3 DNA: TGTGCCAGTGGACAGGGCTTTTCGGAAAAACTGTTTTTT.

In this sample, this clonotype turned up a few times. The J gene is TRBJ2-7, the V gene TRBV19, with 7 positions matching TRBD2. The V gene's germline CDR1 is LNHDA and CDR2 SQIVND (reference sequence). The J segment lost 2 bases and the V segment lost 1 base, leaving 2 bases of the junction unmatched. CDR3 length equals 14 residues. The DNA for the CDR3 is TGTGCCAGTAGTATAGGGGAGGGTCCCTACGAGCAGTACTTC. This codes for CASSIGEGPYEQYF.

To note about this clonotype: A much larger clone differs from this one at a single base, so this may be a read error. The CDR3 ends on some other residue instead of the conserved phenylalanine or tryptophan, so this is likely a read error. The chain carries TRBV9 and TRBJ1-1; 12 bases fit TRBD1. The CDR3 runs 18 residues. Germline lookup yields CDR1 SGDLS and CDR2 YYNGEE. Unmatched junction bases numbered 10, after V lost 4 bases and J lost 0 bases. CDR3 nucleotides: TGTGCCAGCAGCAGGAGAGGGACAGGGGGCATCATGAACACTGAAGCTTTCTCT. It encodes CASSRRGTGGIMNTEAFS.

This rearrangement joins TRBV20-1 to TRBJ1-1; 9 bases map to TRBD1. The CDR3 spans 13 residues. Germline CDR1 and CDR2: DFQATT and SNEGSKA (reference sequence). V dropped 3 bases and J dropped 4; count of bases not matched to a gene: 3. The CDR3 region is CSARGDRATEAFF. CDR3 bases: TGCAGTGCTAGGGGGGACAGGGCCACTGAAGCTTTCTTT.

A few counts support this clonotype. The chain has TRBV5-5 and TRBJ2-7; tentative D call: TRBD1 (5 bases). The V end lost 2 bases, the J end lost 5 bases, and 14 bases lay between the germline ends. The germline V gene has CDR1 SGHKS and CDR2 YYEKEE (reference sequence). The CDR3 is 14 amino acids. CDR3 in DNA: TGTGCCAGCAGCTTTACAGGCCAGCGACACGAGCAGTACTTC. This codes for CASSFTGQRHEQYF.

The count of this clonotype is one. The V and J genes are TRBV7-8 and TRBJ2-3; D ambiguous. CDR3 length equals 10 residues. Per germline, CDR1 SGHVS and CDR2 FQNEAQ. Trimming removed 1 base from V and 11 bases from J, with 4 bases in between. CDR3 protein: CASSLVEQYF. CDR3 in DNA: TGTGCCAGCAGCTTAGTGGAGCAGTATTTT.

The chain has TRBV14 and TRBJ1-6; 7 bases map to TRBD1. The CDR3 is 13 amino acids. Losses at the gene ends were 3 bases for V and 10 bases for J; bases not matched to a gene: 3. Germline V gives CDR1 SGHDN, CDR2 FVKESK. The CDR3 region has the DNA TGTGCCAGCAGCCAGACAGGGCTCTCACCCCTCCACTTT. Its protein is CASSQTGLSPLHF.

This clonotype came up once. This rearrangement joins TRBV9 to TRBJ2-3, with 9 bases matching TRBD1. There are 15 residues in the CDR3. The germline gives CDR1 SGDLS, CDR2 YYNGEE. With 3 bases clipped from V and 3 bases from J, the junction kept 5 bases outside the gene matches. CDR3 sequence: CASSARTGETDTQYF. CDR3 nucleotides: TGTGCCAGCAGCGCAAGGACAGGGGAGACAGATACGCAGTATTTT.